This T cell receptor beta chain was profiled in a study of T-cell reconstitution after alpha-beta-depleted transplantation in children. Study outcomes and limitations: Expanded graft clones, several hundred of them, were reportedly the source of alpha-beta T cells about two months after transplant. Surviving recipient cells, namely T cells and thymic progenitors, were the source of high day-60 TCRbeta diversity in some patients. Newly generated T cells supplied most T-cell counts and diversity one year post-transplant.

This clonotype came up many times. As yet, its antigen is unknown. Trimming stripped 5 bases from V and 4 bases from J, with 23 bases between. Germline V gene sequence: CDR1 MRHNA, CDR2 SNTAGT. CDR3 size: 17 residues. Unique molecular identifiers were used to barcode this TCRbeta library. One entry per CDR3 protein results from TCRdb running MiXCR on the PCR reads. This table has 700,000 or so distinct CDR3 sequences, under 15% appearing once. The starting material was PBMCs, obtained before TCRalphabeta/CD19-depleted stem cell transplant. The clonotype was recovered from a girl aged 2 to 10 with congenital amegakaryocytic thrombocytopenia, due to receive a stem cell transplant. The V gene is TRBV6-4, the J gene TRBJ1-2; D uncertain. This CDR3 is CASSTVRTWENLYGYTF. The CDR3 DNA is TGTGCCAGCAGTACGGTACGGACCTGGGAGAACCTCTATGGCTACACCTTC.